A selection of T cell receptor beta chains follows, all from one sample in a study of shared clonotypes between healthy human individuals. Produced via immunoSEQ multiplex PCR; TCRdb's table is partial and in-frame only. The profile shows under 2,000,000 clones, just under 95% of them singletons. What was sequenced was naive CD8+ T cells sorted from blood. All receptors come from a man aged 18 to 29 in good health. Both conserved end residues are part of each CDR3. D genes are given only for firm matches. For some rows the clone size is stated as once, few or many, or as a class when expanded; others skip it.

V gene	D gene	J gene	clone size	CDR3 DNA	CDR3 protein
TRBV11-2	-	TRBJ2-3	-	TGTGCCAGCAGCTCCCCAGATACGCAGTATTTT	CASSSPDTQYF
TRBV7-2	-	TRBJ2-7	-	TGTGCCAGCAGCTTATCACCCAGGGACATCTACGAGCAGTACTTC	CASSLSPRDIYEQYF
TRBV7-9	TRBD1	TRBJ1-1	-	TGTGCCAGCAGCGTCCCCATTGGGACAGAGAACACTGAAGCTTTCTTT	CASSVPIGTENTEAFF
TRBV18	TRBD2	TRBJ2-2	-	TGTGCCAGCTCACCATCGGGGGGAACCGGGGAGCTGTTTTTT	CASSPSGGTGELFF
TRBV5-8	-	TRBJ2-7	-	TGTGCCAGCAGCTACGCCTACGAGCAGTACTTC	CASSYAYEQYF
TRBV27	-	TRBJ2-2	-	TGTGCCAGCAGTTTATCCGCAGGTGGCACCGGGGAGCTGTTTTTT	CASSLSAGGTGELFF
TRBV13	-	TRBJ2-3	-	TGTGCCAGCAGCTTCCTCGAAAGAGGGAACACAGATACGCAGTATTTT	CASSFLERGNTDTQYF
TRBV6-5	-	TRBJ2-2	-	TGTGCCAGCAGTTACATAACTAGTCATATATCCGGGGAGCTGTTTTTT	CASSYITSHISGELFF
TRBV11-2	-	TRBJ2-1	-	TGTGCCACCGAGGGGGGAGAGTACAATGAGCAGTTCTTC	CATEGGEYNEQFF
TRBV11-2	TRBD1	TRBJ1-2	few	TGTGCCAGCAGCTGGGGACAGGACTATGGCTACACCTTC	CASSWGQDYGYTF
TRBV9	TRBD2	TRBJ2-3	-	TGTGCCAGCAGCCTCCACCCGACTAGCGGAGGCACAGATACGCAGTATTTT	CASSLHPTSGGTDTQYF
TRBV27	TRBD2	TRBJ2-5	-	TGTGCCAGCAGGCCCGGGACTAGCGGACACCAAGAGACCCAGTACTTC	CASRPGTSGHQETQYF
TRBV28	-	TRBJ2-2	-	TGTGCCAGCAGTTTTGGGGGACTGAACACCGGGGAGCTGTTTTTT	CASSFGGLNTGELFF
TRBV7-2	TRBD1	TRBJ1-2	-	TGTGCCAGCAGTTTCGGACAGGGCTATGGCTACACCTTC	CASSFGQGYGYTF
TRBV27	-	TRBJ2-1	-	TGTGCCAGCAGTTTAATCCCCAGGGGTAATGAGCAGTTCTTC	CASSLIPRGNEQFF
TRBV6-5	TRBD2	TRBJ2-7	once	TGTGCCAGCAGTTTCGGGGGGGAGGCCTACGAGCAGTACTTC	CASSFGGEAYEQYF
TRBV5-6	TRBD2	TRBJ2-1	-	TGTGCCAGCAGCTTGAATAGCGGGGCCTACAATGAGCAGTTCTTC	CASSLNSGAYNEQFF
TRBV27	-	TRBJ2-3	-	TGTGCCAGCGGCCTACTAGGCCCCACAGATACGCAGTATTTT	CASGLLGPTDTQYF
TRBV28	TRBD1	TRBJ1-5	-	TGTGCCAGCACCCAAAGGGGGCAGGGCAATCAGCCCCAGCATTTT	CASTQRGQGNQPQHF
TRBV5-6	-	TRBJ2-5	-	TGTGCCAGCAGCTTCGAACCCCAAGAGACCCAGTACTTC	CASSFEPQETQYF
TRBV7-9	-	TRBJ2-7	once	TGTGCCAGCAGCCCGCCCGGACAGACCTACGAGCAGTACTTC	CASSPPGQTYEQYF
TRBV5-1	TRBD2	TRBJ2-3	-	TGCGCCAGCAGCGGGCCCAGTAGCGGGGGGACAGATACGCAGTATTTT	CASSGPSSGGTDTQYF
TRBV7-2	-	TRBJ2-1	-	TGTGCCAGCAGCTTAGTTGGACCCCTAGGAGATGAGCAGTTCTTC	CASSLVGPLGDEQFF
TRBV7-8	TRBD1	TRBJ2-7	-	TGTGCCAGCAGCTTGGGGACAGGGGGCTTCTTCGAGCAGTACTTC	CASSLGTGGFFEQYF
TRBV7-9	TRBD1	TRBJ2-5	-	TGTGCCAGCAGCTTAGCCGGGACAGGGGCGGACCAAGAGACCCAGTACTTC	CASSLAGTGADQETQYF
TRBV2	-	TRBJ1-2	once	TGTGCCAGCCTAACTGCGGGCGACGGTGGCTACACCTTC	CASLTAGDGGYTF
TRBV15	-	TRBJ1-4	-	TGTGCCACCGGTTTTGAGGCAACTAATGAAAAACTGTTTTTT	CATGFEATNEKLFF
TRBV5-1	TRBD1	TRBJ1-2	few	TGCGCCAGCAGCGGGACAGGACGCTACACCTTC	CASSGTGRYTF
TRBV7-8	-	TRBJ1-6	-	TGTGCCAGCAGCTTAGCTCTTGGGGACCTGTATAATTCACCCCTCCACTTT	CASSLALGDLYNSPLHF
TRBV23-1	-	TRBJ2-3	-	TGCGCCAGCAGTCATCGCCTGTTGGATACGCAGTATTTT	CASSHRLLDTQYF
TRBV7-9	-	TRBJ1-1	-	TGTGCCAGCAGCTTAGGAGGGGAGGGCGACACTGAAGCTTTCTTT	CASSLGGEGDTEAFF
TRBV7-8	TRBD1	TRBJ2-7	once	TGTGCCAGCAGCTCACAGGGGCCCTCCTACGAGCAGTACTTC	CASSSQGPSYEQYF
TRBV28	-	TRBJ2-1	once	TGTGCCAGCAGTCTTGGGTGGCGGGAAGGTCACACTGAGCAGTTCTTC	CASSLGWREGHTEQFF
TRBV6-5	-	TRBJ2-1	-	TGTGCCAGCAGTTACGTTTCCCCCAATGAGCAGTTCTTC	CASSYVSPNEQFF
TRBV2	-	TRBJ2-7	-	TGTGCCAGCCAACCTGCCGGGACGGCTACCTACGAGCAGTACTTC	CASQPAGTATYEQYF
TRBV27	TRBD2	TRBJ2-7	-	TGTGCCAGCAGTTTGGCTAGCGGGATCTCCTACGAGCAGTACTTC	CASSLASGISYEQYF
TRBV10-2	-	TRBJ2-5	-	TGCGCCAGCAGTGATGGTAGGGAGACCCAGTACTTC	CASSDGRETQYF
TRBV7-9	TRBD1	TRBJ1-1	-	TGTGCCAGCAGCTCGGGACAGGGGCCATACACTGAAGCTTTCTTT	CASSSGQGPYTEAFF
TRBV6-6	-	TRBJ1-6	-	TGTGCCAGCAGTTACTCGCCCGGGGTTGAGAATTCACCCCTCCACTTT	CASSYSPGVENSPLHF
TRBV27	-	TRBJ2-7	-	TGTGCCAGCACCCTAGGGGTCGGGGGATTCCACGAGCAGTACTTC	CASTLGVGGFHEQYF
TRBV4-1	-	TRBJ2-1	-	TGCGCCAGCAGCAAGGGGGTAGCGGCCGCCGAGCAGTTCTTC	CASSKGVAAAEQFF
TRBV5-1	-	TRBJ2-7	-	TGCGCCAGCAGCTTTACAGGGATATACGAGCAGTACTTC	CASSFTGIYEQYF
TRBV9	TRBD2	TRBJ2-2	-	TGTGCCAGCAGCGTAGCTAATCGGGGAGGGCCCGGGGAGCTGTTTTTT	CASSVANRGGPGELFF
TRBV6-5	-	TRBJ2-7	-	TGTGCCAGCACCCTAGTGGGGGGCGGGGGCGAGCAGTACTTC	CASTLVGGGGEQYF